This T cell receptor beta chain was identified during a study of breast tumors, draining lymph nodes, adjacent tissues. General study results and limits: Tumor repertoires ranked between lymph nodes and nontumor tissue in diversity, with V and J gene preferences. Data fit most tumor T cells coming from lymph node, expanding in tumor.

TCRdb independently ran MiXCR on the multiplex PCR reads; one entry per CDR3 protein. Altogether 20,000 or so distinct CDR3 sequences are present, approximately 32% being singletons, with the ten largest covering around 10%. Germline V gives CDR1 DFQATT, CDR2 SNEGSKA (reference sequence). V dropped 3 bases and J dropped 4 bases, with 10 bases sitting between them. This CDR3 has 12 residues. Worth noting for this clonotype: What it recognizes is unknown.

The receptor's source is a female donor with breast cancer. Some clones in this sample may be carry-over from other donors' samples. V and J are TRBV20-1 and TRBJ2-7; D remains ambiguous. Specimen: breast tumor tissue. In DNA, the CDR3 is TGCAGTGCTAGGCCCGATCAATACGAGCAGTACTTC. It encodes CSARPDQYEQYF.